Each of the 30 T cell receptor beta chains below was sequenced from the same sample in a study of regulatory T cells in long-lasting Graves disease. Time point here: newly diagnosed GD, antithyroid drugs for less than 3 months. PBMC RNA was the source of the TCR library. Sequencing libraries for TCR beta were prepared with iRepertoire HTBI primers and Arm-PCR of CDR3 regions. MiXCR, run by TCRdb on the multiplex PCR reads, gives a single entry per CDR3 protein. The repertoire consists of roughly 560,000 distinct CDR3 sequences, with more than 10% occurring once and the leading ten covering around 10%. These data also featured in a second study, about T cells in Graves' hyperthyroidism and ophthalmopathy.

This specimen consisted of peripheral blood mononuclear cells (PBMCs), obtained at new diagnosis, from a patient treated with antithyroid drugs. Source of these receptors: a woman in her thirties with Graves disease.

This sequence joins TRBV4-3 and TRBJ1-2, with a possible D match to TRBD1 (5 bases). Trimming removed 3 bases from V and 4 bases from J, with 12 bases in between. Germline CDR1 and CDR2: LGHNA and YSLEER. The CDR3 loop spans 14 amino acids. The CDR3 is CASSQREQAYGYTF. CDR3 nucleotide sequence: TGCGCCAGCAGCCAGCGAGAACAGGCCTATGGCTACACCTTC.

This clonotype occurred many times. The CDR3 region has the DNA TGCAGCGTTGCCCTAACCGGGGAGCTGTTTTTT. It translates to CSVALTGELFF. V and J are TRBV29-1 and TRBJ2-2; D not resolved. CDR3 length: 11 amino acids. V was clipped by 4 bases and J by 5 bases, with 5 bases between them. Germline CDR1 SQVTM, CDR2 ANQGSEA.

This clonotype was detected ten times or more. This rearrangement joins TRBV14 to TRBJ2-7; TRBD1 agrees at 8 bases. The CDR3 consists of 18 residues. With 4 bases clipped from V and 3 bases from J, the junction kept 17 bases outside the gene matches. Germline V gene data show CDR1 as SGHDN and CDR2 as FVKESK. This CDR3 reads CASSPLNIGQGGIYEQYF. In nucleotides, the CDR3 is TGTGCCAGCAGCCCTTTGAACATTGGACAGGGCGGTATCTACGAGCAGTACTTC.

This clonotype showed up many times. The V gene is TRBV5-6, the J gene TRBJ2-3; D is undetermined. V lost 1 base and J 1 base, leaving 10 bases between the germline ends. This CDR3 has 15 residues. Germline V gives CDR1 SGHDT, CDR2 YYEEEE. CDR3 residues: CASSLLGSGTDTQYF. The CDR3, as DNA: TGTGCCAGCAGCTTGTTAGGAAGTGGCACAGATACGCAGTATTTT.

This clonotype was seen a few times. As DNA, the CDR3 is TGTGCCAGCAGCGGATCCCCGGTCGCGGGACTAGCGGTCTACGAGCAGTACTTC. Protein sequence: CASSGSPVAGLAVYEQYF. This chain uses TRBV9 with TRBJ2-7; 11 bases are shared with TRBD2. This CDR3 spans 18 amino acids. Germline CDR1 is SGDLS and CDR2 is YYNGEE. V gave up 3 bases and J gave up 3 bases; unmatched junction bases: 14.

This clonotype was found many times. The gene calls are TRBV24-1 and TRBJ2-3; 7 bases are a match to TRBD2. V gave up 5 bases and J gave up 2 bases; unmatched junction bases: 9. The germline CDR1 and CDR2 sequences are KGHDR and SFDVKD. The CDR3 is made up of 16 amino acids. The CDR3 sequence: CATSGSRDYPTDTQYF. The DNA for the CDR3 is TGTGCCACCAGTGGCTCGAGGGACTACCCCACAGATACGCAGTATTTT.

Points on this clonotype: The likely explanation is a read error, given a far larger clone one base away. The chain recombines TRBV6-2 or TRBV6-3 with TRBJ2-3; D is unresolved. The CDR3 consists of 13 residues. Looked up from germline, CDR1 is MNHEY and CDR2 is SVGEGT. The V and J ends lost 7 bases and 4 bases respectively, with 12 bases between them. The CDR3 sequence is CASTLSSADTQYF. The CDR3 DNA reads as TGTGCCAGCACTTTATCGAGCGCAGATACGCAGTATTTT.

This clonotype was detected ten times or more. This chain joins TRBV12-3 or TRBV12-4 and TRBJ2-7; TRBD1 matches 9 bases. The CDR3 sequence is 14 residues long. The trim removed 3 bases at V and 3 bases at J, leaving 3 bases unmatched. The CDR3 region is CASSFGTGNYEQYF. In DNA, the CDR3 is TGTGCCAGCAGTTTTGGGACAGGGAACTACGAGCAGTACTTC.

This clonotype has only a few counts. At one end, the junction sequence differs from germline, possibly due to a read error. This chain joins TRBV6-1 and TRBJ1-5; D is ambiguous. In germline, CDR1 is MNHNS, CDR2 SASEGT. The CDR3 is 15 amino acids. CDR3 coding DNA: TGTGCCAGCAGCCCCGCGAAAGGGAGAGATCAGCCCCAGCACTTT. This gives the protein CASSPAKGRDQPQHF.

This clonotype was seen ten or more times. The chain combines TRBV2 with TRBJ2-5; unclear D gene. CDR1 SNHLY and CDR2 FYNNEI come from the germline V gene. V gave up 2 bases and J gave up 2 bases, with 9 bases separating them. The CDR3 runs to 14 residues. CDR3 region: CASSESPQQETQYF. CDR3 nucleotides: TGTGCCAGCAGTGAAAGTCCTCAGCAAGAGACCCAGTACTTC.

This clonotype was detected only a few times. CDR3 residues: CASNGGAGSSYNEQFF. CDR3 in DNA: TGCGCCAGCAATGGCGGGGCAGGGAGCTCCTACAATGAGCAGTTCTTC. The chain has TRBV4-1 and TRBJ2-1; D is possibly TRBD2 (6 bases). Germline V gene sequence: CDR1 MGHRA, CDR2 YSYEKL. The CDR3 runs to 16 residues. Trimming stripped 7 bases from V and 0 bases from J, with 16 bases between.

There are a few counts of this clonotype. This chain joins TRBV7-9 and TRBJ1-5; D is possibly TRBD1 (5 bases). Trimming pared 0 bases from V and 6 bases from J, leaving 9 bases between. The CDR3 is 14 residues long. CDR1 and CDR2 from the germline V gene are SEHNR and FQNEAQ (reference sequence). Here the CDR3 reads CASSLAGDFQPQHF. DNA of the CDR3: TGTGCCAGCAGCTTAGCTGGGGACTTTCAGCCCCAGCATTTT.

This clonotype occurred many times. The gene calls are TRBV27 and TRBJ2-7, with TRBD2 identical over 11 bases. After removal of 4 bases from V and 3 bases from J, the junction contained 8 bases not matched to a gene. The V gene's germline CDR1 is MNHEY and CDR2 SMNVEV (reference sequence). The CDR3 is 16 amino acids. CDR3 DNA: TGTGCCAGCAGTTCGATTAGCGGGAGGGCATACTACGAGCAGTACTTC. Amino acids: CASSSISGRAYYEQYF.

This chain links TRBV10-3 with TRBJ2-1, with 11 bases fitting TRBD2. The germline gives CDR1 ENHRY, CDR2 SYGVKD. The CDR3 covers 16 residues. V gave up 5 bases and J gave up 8 bases; unmatched junction bases: 11. CDR3 nucleotide sequence: TGTGCCATCAGTCAATCCCGACTAGCGGGAACCCATGAGCAGTTCTTC. Protein product: CAISQSRLAGTHEQFF.

A remark on this clonotype: Just one base apart from a much larger clone, this may be a read error. This sequence joins TRBV20-1 and TRBJ2-7, with D maybe TRBD2 (6 bases). The V gene's germline CDR1 is DFQATT and CDR2 SNEGSKA (reference sequence). The V end was cut by 1 base, the J end by 0 bases, with 7 bases between. The CDR3 is made up of 13 amino acids. DNA for the CDR3: TGCAGTGCTAGAGTTAGCGGCTCCTACGAGCAGTACTTC. It translates to CSARVSGSYEQYF.

The chain combines TRBV7-9 with TRBJ1-5; 7 nucleotides agree with TRBD1. Germline V gene lookup returns CDR1 SEHNR and CDR2 FQNEAQ (reference sequence). J was trimmed by 5 bases and V by 5 bases; bases with no gene match: 6. This CDR3 region has 14 residues. CDR3 nucleotides: TGTGCCAGCAGCCGGGCAGGGGGTGATCAGCCCCAGCATTTT. Protein sequence: CASSRAGGDQPQHF.

This chain joins TRBV7-2 and TRBJ2-7; possible D gene TRBD1, 5 bases. Germline assignment: CDR1 SGHTA and CDR2 FQGNSA. There are 14 residues in the CDR3. With 1 base removed from V and 2 bases from J, the gap between germline ends came to 9 bases. The DNA for the CDR3 is TGTGCCAGCAGCTTAGTTGTCAGGGCCTACGAGCAGTACTTC. It translates to CASSLVVRAYEQYF.

This chain uses TRBV7-6 with TRBJ2-7, with 7 bases matching TRBD1. The germline V gene has CDR1 SGHVS and CDR2 FNYEAQ. The CDR3 extends over 14 amino acids. With 5 bases clipped from V and 1 base from J, the junction kept 5 bases outside the gene matches. CDR3 protein: CASSEDRTSYEQYF. The CDR3 DNA sequence: TGTGCCAGCAGCGAGGACAGGACTTCCTACGAGCAGTACTTC.

The chain joins TRBV29-1 to TRBJ1-1, with a possible D match to TRBD1 (5 bases). Trimming pared 4 bases from V and 0 bases from J, leaving 18 bases between. From germline, CDR1 is SQVTM and CDR2 ANQGSEA. This CDR3 has 16 amino acids. The CDR3 bases are TGCAGCGTTGTGGAAGGGGATCTTGCCGTGAACACTGAAGCTTTCTTT. Protein sequence: CSVVEGDLAVNTEAFF. Using reference TRBV29-1 and TRBJ1-1 for the parts outside the CDR3, the full variable domain is SAVISQKPSRDICQRGTSLTIQCQVDSQVTMMFWYRQQPGQSLTLIATANQGSEATYESGFVIDKFPISRPNLTFSTLTVSNMSPEDSSIYLCSVVEGDLAVNTEAFFGQGTRLTVV.

The CDR3 nucleotides read TGTGCCAGCAGTGAAATTATGGGGGCCTGGACCGGGGAGCTGTTTTTT. Protein: CASSEIMGAWTGELFF. The chain has TRBV14 and TRBJ2-2; TRBD1 is a possible D gene (6 bases). This CDR3 spans 16 amino acids. Germline V gene sequence: CDR1 SGHDN, CDR2 FVKESK. V gave up 6 bases and J gave up 5 bases, with 19 bases separating them. The full variable domain, in which reference TRBV14 and TRBJ2-2 provide the parts outside the CDR3, is EAGVTQFPSHSVIEKGQTVTLRCDPISGHDNLYWYRRVMGKEIKFLLHFVKESKQDESGMPNNRFLAERTGGTYSTLKVQPAELEDSGVYFCASSEIMGAWTGELFFGEGSRLTVL.

The chain couples TRBV7-3 to TRBJ2-2; TRBD2 might be the D (5 bases). CDR1 SGHTA and CDR2 FQGTGA come from the germline V gene. This CDR3 spans 14 amino acids. V gave up 1 base and J gave up 7 bases, with 10 bases separating them. CDR3 loop: CASSLIAGGGELFF. The CDR3 region has the DNA TGTGCCAGCAGCTTAATTGCCGGAGGCGGGGAGCTGTTTTTT.

This clonotype was found a few times. This rearrangement joins TRBV6-2 or TRBV6-3 to TRBJ2-1; a possible D gene is TRBD1 (6 bases). Per germline, CDR1 MNHEY and CDR2 SVGEGT. V was clipped by 10 bases and J by 5 bases, with 12 bases between them. The CDR3 is 12 amino acids. The CDR3 loop reads CATMTGDNEQFF. The CDR3 bases are TGTGCCACTATGACAGGCGACAATGAGCAGTTCTTC.

A few counts support this clonotype. The chain couples TRBV5-1 to TRBJ1-1, with D possibly being TRBD1 (5 bases). Germline CDR1 is SGHRS and CDR2 is YFSETQ. Trimming stripped 4 bases from V and 1 base from J, with 14 bases between. CDR3 length: 15 amino acids. The CDR3 region is CASSVDGQGNTEAFF. The CDR3 bases are TGCGCCAGCAGCGTGGACGGACAAGGGAACACTGAAGCTTTCTTT.

V gene TRBV20-1 combines with J gene TRBJ2-5; 9 positions agree with TRBD2. V was pared by 0 bases and J by 5 bases, with 16 bases of the junction left unmatched. CDR3 length: 18 amino acids. Germline assignment: CDR1 DFQATT and CDR2 SNEGSKA (reference sequence). The DNA of the CDR3 is TGCAGTGCTAGAGACGAGGGGAGTAGCGGGAGAGGGGTGGAGACCCAGTACTTC. Translated: CSARDEGSSGRGVETQYF.

Note on this clonotype: Only one base separates this from a far larger clonotype, so it likely reflects a read error. J is TRBJ2-1 and V is TRBV6-2 or TRBV6-3; the match to TRBD2 covers 8 bases. With V trimmed by 11 bases and J by 7 bases, 16 bases remained unmatched. The CDR3 sequence is 15 residues long. The V gene's germline CDR1 is MNHEY and CDR2 SVGEGT. The CDR3 reads CACAYPAGVSNEQFF. The DNA of the CDR3 is TGTGCCTGCGCATATCCAGCGGGAGTTTCAAATGAGCAGTTCTTC.

Comment on this clonotype: A much larger clone lies a single base off, so this may be a read error. This chain joins TRBV6-5 and TRBJ2-7; 12 bases are shared with TRBD2. This CDR3 has 16 residues. Unmatched junction bases numbered 9, after V lost 2 bases and J lost 7 bases. CDR1 MNHEY and CDR2 SVGAGI come from the germline V gene. The CDR3 spells CASSYRLAGVNNEQYF. In DNA form, the CDR3 reads TGTGCCAGCAGTTACCGACTAGCGGGAGTGAACAATGAGCAGTACTTC.

This clonotype was seen repeatedly, ten times or more. The chain links TRBV7-9 to TRBJ2-1; D possibly corresponds to TRBD2 (5 bases). Germline assignment: CDR1 SEHNR and CDR2 FQNEAQ (reference sequence). The CDR3 contains 15 residues. V gave up 5 bases and J gave up 7 bases, with 18 bases separating them. CDR3 sequence (DNA): TGTGCCAGCAGCCCGAGTGGGAGTGGCTTGAATGAGCAGTTCTTC. As protein: CASSPSGSGLNEQFF.

This clonotype occurred many times. The gene calls are TRBV12-3 or TRBV12-4 and TRBJ2-2, with TRBD2 identical over 12 bases. Trimming at V came to 7 bases and at J to 5 bases, leaving 5 bases not matched to a gene. The CDR3 extends over 15 amino acids. The CDR3 sequence is CASTPSGRGTGELFF. The CDR3 DNA reads TGTGCCAGCACTCCTAGCGGGAGGGGAACCGGGGAGCTGTTTTTT.

This clonotype was counted ten times or more. The V call is TRBV6-2 or TRBV6-3, the J call TRBJ2-7; TRBD2 matches at 11 bases. This CDR3 region has 15 residues. Germline CDR1 reads MNHEY; CDR2 reads SVGEGT. Trimming cost V 3 bases and J 4 bases; bases outside gene matches: 5. The chain's CDR3 is CASSYTSGRRYEQYF. DNA for the CDR3: TGTGCCAGCAGTTATACTAGCGGGAGACGATACGAGCAGTACTTC.

The V call is TRBV28, the J call TRBJ1-2; D is possibly TRBD1 (5 bases). The CDR3 runs 18 residues. Germline V CDR1 and CDR2: MDHEN, SYDVKM. V dropped 1 base and J dropped 2 bases, with 20 bases sitting between them. CDR3: CASSLFPLQVHSNYGYTF. As DNA, the CDR3 is TGTGCCAGCAGTTTATTCCCTTTACAGGTACATTCCAACTATGGCTACACCTTC.